This T cell receptor (beta chain) was retrieved from a study of cytomegalovirus exposure and HLA in healthy donors. Study-level findings and limits: V- and J-gene trimming of TCR beta was linked (in a later analysis) to a missense DCLRE1C variant.

This clone was recorded a few times. As yet, its antigen is unknown. The PCR contained 60 Vbeta and 13 Jbeta primers. The assay was immunoSEQ multiplex PCR, and TCRdb's table has in-frame clones only and misses some. This sample has tens of thousands of clones; 55% to 75% occur once, and the top ten carry around 16%. V shed 0 bases and J shed 1 base, with 3 bases lying between them. CDR1 and CDR2 from the germline V gene are SGDLS and YYNGEE. This CDR3 is built from 13 residues. The TCR comes from a woman aged 45 to 65 in good health and CMV-seropositive. The sample was PBMCs. The genes are TRBV9 and TRBJ2-3; no clear D. This CDR3 is CASSVAGTDTQYF. For the CDR3, the DNA is TGTGCCAGCAGCGTAGCCGGCACAGATACGCAGTATTTT. Complete variable domain (other parts from reference TRBV9 and TRBJ2-3): DSGVTQTPKHLITATGQRVTLRCSPRSGDLSVYWYQQSLDQGLQFLIQYYNGEERAKGNILERFSAQQFPDLHSELNLSSLELGDSALYFCASSVAGTDTQYFGPGTRLTVL.